One sample yielded the 29 T cell receptor beta chains listed below, sequenced in a study of cytomegalovirus exposure and HLA in healthy donors. The PCR ran on 60 Vbeta and 13 Jbeta primers. The table came from immunoSEQ multiplex PCR; TCRdb's copy has only in-frame clones and leaves some out. This table holds 93,000 or so clones, more than 65% found once. The sequenced sample consisted of PBMCs. These receptors all come from a woman younger than 35 in good health and CMV-seropositive.

The CDR3 region has the DNA TGCAGCGTTTCGGTTGGGCAGATGAACACTGAAGCTTTCTTT. It codes for CSVSVGQMNTEAFF. This sequence joins TRBV29-1 and TRBJ1-1; D gene ambiguous. The CDR3 is made up of 14 amino acids. Trimming cost V 5 bases and J 0 bases, with 13 bases left between them. Germline assignment: CDR1 SQVTM and CDR2 ANQGSEA.

The chain joins TRBV6-1 to TRBJ1-3; D is unresolved. The CDR3 is made up of 14 amino acids. V was clipped by 2 bases and J by 4 bases, with 9 bases between them. Germline-derived CDR1 and CDR2 are MNHNS and SASEGT. The CDR3 loop is CASSEPGSGNTIYF. CDR3 sequence (DNA): TGTGCCAGCAGTGAACCCGGGTCCGGAAACACCATATATTTT.

This clone was observed once. This chain joins TRBV27 and TRBJ1-1, with 7 nucleotides matching TRBD1. After removal of 5 bases from V and 1 base from J, the junction contained 16 bases not matched to a gene. CDR1 is MNHEY, CDR2 SMNVEV, per germline (reference sequence). The CDR3 spans 18 residues. The CDR3 nucleotides are TGTGCCAGCAGTCCCGCCCGCTCGCCGACAGGGAGGAACACTGAAGCTTTCTTT. It translates to CASSPARSPTGRNTEAFF.

The chain uses TRBV27 and TRBJ2-7; 10 positions agree with TRBD2. The CDR3 consists of 15 residues. Germline trimming cut 6 bases from V and 0 bases from J; bases unmatched to any gene: 5. Germline lookup yields CDR1 MNHEY and CDR2 SMNVEV (reference sequence). The CDR3 DNA is TGTGCCAGCAGCACCGGGACTAGCGTCTCCTACGAGCAGTACTTC. Encoded protein: CASSTGTSVSYEQYF.

V and J are TRBV5-4 and TRBJ1-2, with D unresolved. V lost 3 bases and J lost 8, with 14 bases in between. CDR3 length: 13 amino acids. Per the germline V gene, CDR1 is SGHNT and CDR2 is YYREEE (reference sequence). Here the CDR3 reads CASSSDVTGGYTF. CDR3 nucleotide sequence: TGTGCCAGCAGCTCGGATGTTACGGGGGGCTACACCTTC.

In nucleotides, the CDR3 is TGTGCCAGCAGTCCAGACAGGGCGAACACCGGGGAGCTGTTTTTT. Translated: CASSPDRANTGELFF. The chain is built from TRBV27 and TRBJ2-2; TRBD1 aligns across 7 bases. The junction had 3 bases not matched to a gene; V was cut back by 5 bases and J by 0 bases. The CDR3 has 15 residues. Germline loops: CDR1 MNHEY, CDR2 SMNVEV (reference sequence).

The chain uses TRBV5-4 and TRBJ2-7, with D hard to call. The CDR3 contains 13 residues. CDR1 and CDR2 (germline): SGHNT, YYREEE (reference sequence). V was trimmed by 4 bases and J by 4 bases, leaving 12 bases between them. CDR3 protein: CASSGGAFYEQYF. The CDR3 coding sequence is TGTGCCAGCAGCGGCGGAGCCTTTTACGAGCAGTACTTC.

J is TRBJ2-2 and V is TRBV2; 9 bases align to TRBD1. Germline CDR1 is SNHLY and CDR2 is FYNNEI. The junction had 3 bases not matched to a gene; V was cut back by 4 bases and J by 6 bases. This CDR3 has 14 residues. CDR3 sequence: CASSGTGEPGELFF. The CDR3, as DNA: TGTGCCAGCAGTGGGACAGGGGAACCCGGGGAGCTGTTTTTT.

The chain couples TRBV28 to TRBJ2-6; D may be TRBD2 (5 bases). Trimming removed 7 bases from V and 4 bases from J, with 14 bases in between. The CDR3 extends over 15 amino acids. Germline values: CDR1 MDHEN, CDR2 SYDVKM. CDR3 amino acids: CASTAGGSGANVLTF. DNA of the CDR3: TGTGCCAGCACCGCAGGAGGCTCCGGGGCCAACGTCCTGACTTTC.

V is TRBV27 and J is TRBJ2-1; 12 positions match TRBD2. V gave up 5 bases and J gave up 4 bases; unmatched junction bases: 3. Per the germline V gene, CDR1 is MNHEY and CDR2 is SMNVEV (reference sequence). The CDR3 sequence is 15 residues long. The DNA for the CDR3 is TGTGCCAGCAGTCCCGGGACTAGCGGGTACAATGAGCAGTTCTTC. This encodes CASSPGTSGYNEQFF.

This clone has a handful of counts. The rearrangement uses TRBV5-1 and TRBJ2-7, with D maybe TRBD2 (5 bases). This CDR3 has 13 amino acids. The V gene lost 4 bases and the J gene lost 4 bases, with 12 bases spanning the gap. Germline V lookup: CDR1 SGHRS, CDR2 YFSETQ. The CDR3 is CASSPSYIYEQYF. In DNA form, the CDR3 reads TGCGCCAGCAGCCCTAGCTATATTTACGAGCAGTACTTC.

There are a few counts of this clone. The chain has TRBV5-4 and TRBJ1-6, with D perhaps matching TRBD1 (5 bases). With 3 bases removed from V and 6 bases from J, the gap between germline ends came to 10 bases. Germline values: CDR1 SGHNT, CDR2 YYREEE (reference sequence). There are 14 residues in the CDR3. The chain's CDR3 is CASSWRQPNSPLHF. In DNA form, the CDR3 reads TGTGCCAGCAGCTGGCGACAGCCTAATTCACCCCTCCACTTT. The entire variable domain, with the rest obtained from reference TRBV5-4 and TRBJ1-6, is as follows: ETGVTQSPTHLIKTRGQQVTLRCSSQSGHNTVSWYQQALGQGPQFIFQYYREEENGRGNFPPRFSGLQFPNYSSELNVNALELDDSALYLCASSWRQPNSPLHFGNGTRLTVT.

The chain is built from TRBV9 and TRBJ2-7; D might be TRBD1 (6 bases). V was cut by 4 bases and J by 4 bases, with 15 bases left in between. CDR3 size: 14 residues. Germline V lookup: CDR1 SGDLS, CDR2 YYNGEE. The CDR3 reads CASSTTTGTYEQYF. For the CDR3, the DNA is TGTGCCAGCAGCACCACGACAGGCACATACGAGCAGTACTTC.

This chain joins TRBV29-1 and TRBJ1-2; tentative D call: TRBD1 (5 bases). Germline-derived CDR1 and CDR2 are SQVTM and ANQGSEA. The CDR3 is made up of 11 amino acids. The V end lost 3 bases, the J end lost 8 bases, and 10 bases lay between the germline ends. DNA for the CDR3: TGCAGCGTTGACAGGGCCTCCGGCTACACCTTC. This sequence encodes CSVDRASGYTF.

The rearrangement links TRBV9 to TRBJ2-1; 11 positions agree with TRBD2. J gave up 9 bases and V 1 base, and 6 bases lay outside the gene matches. The germline V gene encodes CDR1 SGDLS and CDR2 YYNGEE. The length of the CDR3 is 15 residues. CDR3 nucleotide sequence: TGTGCCAGCAGCGTAAAAACTAGCGGGAGTGCTGAGCAGTTCTTC. Amino acid sequence: CASSVKTSGSAEQFF. Combining the CDR3 with reference TRBV9 and TRBJ2-1 gives the whole variable domain DSGVTQTPKHLITATGQRVTLRCSPRSGDLSVYWYQQSLDQGLQFLIQYYNGEERAKGNILERFSAQQFPDLHSELNLSSLELGDSALYFCASSVKTSGSAEQFFGPGTRLTVL.

J is TRBJ2-3 and V is TRBV25-1; TRBD2 agrees at 8 bases. Germline lookup yields CDR1 MGHDK and CDR2 SYGVNS. CDR3 length: 15 residues. Trimming removed 6 bases from V and 0 bases from J; junction bases left unmatched: 5. The CDR3, as DNA: TGTGCCAGCAGCCTAACTAGCGGTAGCACAGATACGCAGTATTTT. Protein: CASSLTSGSTDTQYF.

This rearrangement joins TRBV6-4 to TRBJ2-3; 8 positions agree with TRBD2. V lost 0 bases and J lost 0; bases outside the gene matches: 11. CDR3 length equals 19 residues. The germline CDR1 and CDR2 sequences are MRHNA and SNTAGT. The CDR3 protein is CASSDSGGLLAASTDTQYF. CDR3 nucleotides: TGTGCCAGCAGTGACTCGGGGGGTCTACTAGCGGCTAGCACAGATACGCAGTATTTT.

This chain uses TRBV10-3 with TRBJ2-5; 13 bases are a match to TRBD2. The CDR3 contains 15 residues. Germline V lookup: CDR1 ENHRY, CDR2 SYGVKD. Losses at the gene ends were 4 bases for V and 5 bases for J; bases not matched to a gene: 4. The CDR3: CAISGGLAGIETQYF. CDR3 sequence (DNA): TGTGCCATCAGTGGGGGACTAGCGGGGATCGAGACCCAGTACTTC.

The V gene is TRBV18, the J gene TRBJ2-1; weak D call: TRBD1 (5 bases). Germline assignment: CDR1 KGHSH and CDR2 LQKENI. V was shortened by 0 bases and J by 6 bases, with 9 bases between the two germline ends. The length of the CDR3 is 14 residues. This CDR3 reads CASSPPPGINEQFF. As DNA, the CDR3 is TGTGCCAGCTCACCACCGCCAGGGATCAATGAGCAGTTCTTC.

The rearrangement uses TRBV18 and TRBJ1-2; D gene unclear. Trimming stripped 3 bases from V and 5 bases from J, with 4 bases between. The CDR3 totals 11 residues. Germline V lookup: CDR1 KGHSH, CDR2 LQKENI. This CDR3 is CASSPHYGYTF. CDR3 DNA: TGTGCCAGCTCACCCCATTATGGCTACACCTTC.

For the CDR3, the DNA is TGTGCCAGCAGCTTGTCAGGGATCCAAGAGACCCAGTACTTC. It is translated as CASSLSGIQETQYF. This sequence joins TRBV5-4 and TRBJ2-5, with a weak D call TRBD1 (5 bases). Between the trimmed V and J ends, which lost 1 base and 1 base, there was a span of 8 bases. This CDR3 is 14 amino acids long. Germline CDR1 reads SGHNT; CDR2 reads YYREEE (reference sequence). Using reference TRBV5-4 and TRBJ2-5 for the parts outside the CDR3, the full variable domain is ETGVTQSPTHLIKTRGQQVTLRCSSQSGHNTVSWYQQALGQGPQFIFQYYREEENGRGNFPPRFSGLQFPNYSSELNVNALELDDSALYLCASSLSGIQETQYFGPGTRLLVL.

The chain employs TRBV25-1 and TRBJ2-5, with D possibly TRBD1 on 5 matching bases. Trimming removed 7 bases from V and 3 bases from J, with 12 bases in between. CDR1 MGHDK and CDR2 SYGVNS come from the germline V gene. CDR3 length: 13 amino acids. The CDR3 DNA sequence: TGTGCCAGCACCCGACAGTCAGAAGAGACCCAGTACTTC. It specifies CASTRQSEETQYF.

The V and J genes are TRBV6-4 and TRBJ2-7; TRBD1 agrees at 12 bases. J gave up 5 bases and V 4 bases, and 12 bases lay outside the gene matches. The length of the CDR3 is 17 residues. Germline CDR1 is MRHNA and CDR2 is SNTAGT. The CDR3, as DNA: TGTGCCAGCAGTGGGAATAGGGACAGGGGGCGTTTCGACGAGCAGTACTTC. Translation gives CASSGNRDRGRFDEQYF.

The chain is built from TRBV19 and TRBJ1-4; 7 positions agree with TRBD1. Germline lookup yields CDR1 LNHDA and CDR2 SQIVND (reference sequence). Trimming at V came to 5 bases and at J to 0 bases, leaving 6 bases not matched to a gene. The CDR3 length is 16 residues. CDR3 sequence (DNA): TGTGCCAGTAGTGACTGGACAGGTGCAACTAATGAAAAACTGTTTTTT. Encoded protein: CASSDWTGATNEKLFF.

The chain has TRBV19 and TRBJ1-2; D unclear. The CDR3 loop spans 10 amino acids. With 11 bases removed from V and 14 bases from J, the gap between germline ends came to 18 bases. Per the germline V gene, CDR1 is LNHDA and CDR2 is SQIVND (reference sequence). CDR3 in DNA: TGTGCCTCTCGGCGGGTTTTATGGACCTTC. The encoded protein is CASRRVLWTF.

The CDR3 region is CASSPSRPRTDTQYF. The CDR3 DNA sequence: TGTGCCAGCTCACCTTCCCGGCCGAGGACAGATACGCAGTATTTT. V and J are TRBV2 and TRBJ2-3; the D is unclear. This CDR3 has 15 amino acids. V was cut by 8 bases and J by 3 bases, with 18 bases left in between. Germline loops: CDR1 SNHLY, CDR2 FYNNEI.

V is TRBV2 and J is TRBJ1-1, with D uncertain. The germline V and J ends were trimmed by 5 bases and 1 base, with 8 bases remaining between them. Germline V gene lookup returns CDR1 SNHLY and CDR2 FYNNEI. The CDR3 is 13 residues long. The CDR3 here is CASSTVQNTEAFF. The CDR3 DNA reads TGTGCCAGCAGTACAGTCCAGAACACTGAAGCTTTCTTT. The whole variable domain, filled in from reference TRBV2 and TRBJ1-1, reads EPEVTQTPSHQVTQMGQEVILRCVPISNHLYFYWYRQILGQKVEFLVSFYNNEISEKSEIFDDQFSVERPDGSNFTLKIRSTKLEDSAMYFCASSTVQNTEAFFGQGTRLTVV.

This chain links TRBV5-1 with TRBJ2-5; 8 bases fit TRBD1. Germline values: CDR1 SGHRS, CDR2 YFSETQ. V shed 0 bases, J shed 5 bases, and the junction held 6 bases outside the gene matches. CDR3 length: 15 residues. The CDR3 spells CASSLVGQGSETQYF. In DNA, the CDR3 is TGCGCCAGCAGCTTGGTAGGACAGGGAAGCGAGACCCAGTACTTC. Using reference TRBV5-1 and TRBJ2-5 for the parts outside the CDR3, the full variable domain is KAGVTQTPRYLIKTRGQQVTLSCSPISGHRSVSWYQQTPGQGLQFLFEYFSETQRNKGNFPGRFSGRQFSNSRSEMNVSTLELGDSALYLCASSLVGQGSETQYFGPGTRLLVL.

The V call is TRBV7-8, the J call TRBJ2-5; TRBD1 is a possible D gene (6 bases). V was pared by 2 bases and J by 5 bases, with 21 bases between. The CDR3 loop spans 17 amino acids. Germline loops: CDR1 SGHVS, CDR2 FQNEAQ. This CDR3 reads CASSLPNTGKLGETQYF. In nucleotides, the CDR3 is TGTGCCAGCAGCTTACCCAACACAGGGAAATTGGGGGAGACCCAGTACTTC.